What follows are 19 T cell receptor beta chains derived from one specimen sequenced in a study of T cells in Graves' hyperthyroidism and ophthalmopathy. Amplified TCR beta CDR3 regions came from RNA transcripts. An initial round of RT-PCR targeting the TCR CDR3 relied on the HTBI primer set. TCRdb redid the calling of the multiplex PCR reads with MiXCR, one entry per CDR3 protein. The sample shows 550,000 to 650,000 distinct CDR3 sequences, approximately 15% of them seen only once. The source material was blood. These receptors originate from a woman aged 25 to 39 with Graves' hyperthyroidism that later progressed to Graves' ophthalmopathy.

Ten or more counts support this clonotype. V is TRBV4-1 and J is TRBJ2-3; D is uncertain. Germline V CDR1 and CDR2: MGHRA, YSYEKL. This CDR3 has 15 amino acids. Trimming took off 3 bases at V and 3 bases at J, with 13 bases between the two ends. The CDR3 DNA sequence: TGCGCCAGCAGCCACCCGAGGAGAGTTACAGATACGCAGTATTTT. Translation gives CASSHPRRVTDTQYF.

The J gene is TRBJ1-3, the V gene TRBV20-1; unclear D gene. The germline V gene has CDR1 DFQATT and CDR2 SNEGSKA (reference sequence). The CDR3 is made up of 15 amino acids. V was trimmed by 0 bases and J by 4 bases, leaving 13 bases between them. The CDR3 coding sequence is TGCAGTGCTAGAGATAGTTCAGGCATCGGAAACACCATATATTTT. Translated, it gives CSARDSSGIGNTIYF.

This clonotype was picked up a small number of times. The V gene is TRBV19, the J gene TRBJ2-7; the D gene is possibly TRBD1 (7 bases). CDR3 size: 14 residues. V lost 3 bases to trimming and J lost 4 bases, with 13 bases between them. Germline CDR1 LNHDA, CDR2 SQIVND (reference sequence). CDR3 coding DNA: TGTGCCAGTAGTATGGGGCAGGGGGGTTACGAGCAGTACTTC. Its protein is CASSMGQGGYEQYF.

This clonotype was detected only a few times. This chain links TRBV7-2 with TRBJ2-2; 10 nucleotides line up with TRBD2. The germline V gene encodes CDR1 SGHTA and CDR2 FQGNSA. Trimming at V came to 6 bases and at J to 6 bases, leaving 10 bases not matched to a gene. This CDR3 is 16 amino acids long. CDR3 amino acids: CASSPLAGVPPGELFF. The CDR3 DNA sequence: TGTGCCAGCAGTCCGCTAGCGGGAGTCCCCCCCGGGGAGCTGTTTTTT.

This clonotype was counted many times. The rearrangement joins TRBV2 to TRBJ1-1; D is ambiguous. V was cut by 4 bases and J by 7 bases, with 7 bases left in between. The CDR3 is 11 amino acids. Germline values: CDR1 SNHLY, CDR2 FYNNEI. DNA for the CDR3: TGTGCCAGCAGTGGGATCAATGAAGCTTTCTTT. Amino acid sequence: CASSGINEAFF.

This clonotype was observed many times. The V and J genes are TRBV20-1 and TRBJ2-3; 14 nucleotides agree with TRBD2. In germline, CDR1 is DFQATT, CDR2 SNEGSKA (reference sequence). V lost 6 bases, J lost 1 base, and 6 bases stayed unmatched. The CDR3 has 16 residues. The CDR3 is CSAVGLAGGGTDTQYF. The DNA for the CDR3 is TGCAGTGCCGTCGGACTAGCGGGAGGTGGCACAGATACGCAGTATTTT.

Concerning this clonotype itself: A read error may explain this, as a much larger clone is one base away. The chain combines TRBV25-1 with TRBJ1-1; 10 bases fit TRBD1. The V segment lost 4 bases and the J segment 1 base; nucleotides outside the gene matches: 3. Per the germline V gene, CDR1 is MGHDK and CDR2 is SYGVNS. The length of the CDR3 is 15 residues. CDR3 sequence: CASSGRTGGNTEAFF. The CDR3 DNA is TGTGCCAGCAGTGGACGGACAGGGGGGAACACTGAAGCTTTCTTT.

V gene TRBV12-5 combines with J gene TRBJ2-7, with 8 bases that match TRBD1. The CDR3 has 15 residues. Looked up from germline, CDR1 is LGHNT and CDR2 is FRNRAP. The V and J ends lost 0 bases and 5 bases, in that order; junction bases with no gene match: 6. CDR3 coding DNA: TGTGCTAGTGGTTTGGTACTGGCAGGGGGCCACGAGCAGTACTTC. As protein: CASGLVLAGGHEQYF. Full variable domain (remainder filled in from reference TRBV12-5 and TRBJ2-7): DARVTQTPRHKVTEMGQEVTMRCQPILGHNTVFWYRQTMMQGLELLAYFRNRAPLDDSGMPKDRFSAEMPDATLATLKIQPSEPRDSAVYFCASGLVLAGGHEQYFGPGTRLTVT.

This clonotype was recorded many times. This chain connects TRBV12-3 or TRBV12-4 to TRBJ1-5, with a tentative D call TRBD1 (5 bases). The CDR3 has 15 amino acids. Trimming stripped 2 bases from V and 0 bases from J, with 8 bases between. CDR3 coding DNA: TGTGCCAGCAGTTTAAAAGGGGTTAGCAATCAGCCCCAGCATTTT. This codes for CASSLKGVSNQPQHF.

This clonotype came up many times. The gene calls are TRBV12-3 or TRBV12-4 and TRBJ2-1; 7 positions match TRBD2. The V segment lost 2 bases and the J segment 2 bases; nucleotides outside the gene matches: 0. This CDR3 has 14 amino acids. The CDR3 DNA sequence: TGTGCCAGCAGTTTACTAGCGGCCTACAATGAGCAGTTCTTC. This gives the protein CASSLLAAYNEQFF.

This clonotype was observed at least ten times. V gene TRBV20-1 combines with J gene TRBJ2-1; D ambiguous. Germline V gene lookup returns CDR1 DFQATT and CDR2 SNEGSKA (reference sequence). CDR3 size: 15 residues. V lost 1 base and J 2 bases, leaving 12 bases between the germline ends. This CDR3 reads CSARAEHLPYNEQFF. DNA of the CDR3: TGCAGTGCTAGAGCCGAACACCTACCCTACAATGAGCAGTTCTTC.

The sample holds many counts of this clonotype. CDR3 sequence: CASSTGITEAFF. Written as DNA, the CDR3 is TGTGCCAGTAGCACAGGGATCACTGAAGCTTTCTTT. The J gene is TRBJ1-1, the V gene TRBV19; TRBD1 might be the D (6 bases). Germline assignment: CDR1 LNHDA and CDR2 SQIVND (reference sequence). The CDR3 contains 12 residues. With 6 bases removed from V and 4 bases from J, the gap between germline ends came to 9 bases.

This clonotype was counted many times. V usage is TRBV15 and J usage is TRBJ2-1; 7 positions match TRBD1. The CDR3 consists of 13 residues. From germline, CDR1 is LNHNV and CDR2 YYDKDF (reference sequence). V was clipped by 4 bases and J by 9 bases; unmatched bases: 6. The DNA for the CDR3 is TGTGCCACCAGCATACAGGGGATGGGTGAGCAGTTCTTC. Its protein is CATSIQGMGEQFF.

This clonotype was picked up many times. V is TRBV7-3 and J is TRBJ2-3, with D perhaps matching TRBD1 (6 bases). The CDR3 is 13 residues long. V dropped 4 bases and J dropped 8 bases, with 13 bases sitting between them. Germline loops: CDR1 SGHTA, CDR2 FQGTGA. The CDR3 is CASSSLQGATQYF. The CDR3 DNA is TGTGCCAGCAGCTCGTTACAGGGAGCTACGCAGTATTTT.

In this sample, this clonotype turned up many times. The CDR3 coding sequence is TGTGCCACAGCTGGGGAAAGCACAGATACGCAGTATTTT. Its protein is CATAGESTDTQYF. The chain links TRBV2 to TRBJ2-3, with D hard to call. CDR3 length: 13 residues. V was pared by 10 bases and J by 0 bases, with 11 bases between. Germline values: CDR1 SNHLY, CDR2 FYNNEI.

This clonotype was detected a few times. CDR3 loop: CASRGVQPETQYF. DNA for the CDR3: TGTGCCAGCAGAGGGGTACAGCCCGAGACCCAGTACTTC. The chain joins TRBV6-1 to TRBJ2-5, with D tentatively TRBD1 (5 bases). Trimming removed 6 bases at V and 5 bases at J, with 13 bases between. CDR3 length equals 13 residues. CDR1 MNHNS and CDR2 SASEGT come from the germline V gene.

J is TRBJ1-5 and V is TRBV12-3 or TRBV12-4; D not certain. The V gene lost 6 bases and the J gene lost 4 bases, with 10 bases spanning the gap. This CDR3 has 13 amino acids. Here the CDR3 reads CASSYTVNQPQHF. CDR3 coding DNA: TGTGCCAGCAGCTACACGGTTAATCAGCCCCAGCATTTT.

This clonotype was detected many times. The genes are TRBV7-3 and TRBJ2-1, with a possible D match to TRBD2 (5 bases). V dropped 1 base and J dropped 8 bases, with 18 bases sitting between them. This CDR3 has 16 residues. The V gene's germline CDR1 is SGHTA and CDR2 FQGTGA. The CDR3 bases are TGTGCCAGCAGCTTAAATAACCATCGGGAAGGGTATGAGCAGTTCTTC. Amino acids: CASSLNNHREGYEQFF.

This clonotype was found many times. CDR3 coding DNA: TGTGCCACGGGACAGGGGCTTGGAAACACCATATATTTT. Protein sequence: CATGQGLGNTIYF. The chain uses TRBV11-2 and TRBJ1-3; 10 bases align to TRBD1. Germline V gene lookup returns CDR1 SGHAT and CDR2 FQNNGV. The CDR3 has 13 residues. J was trimmed by 3 bases and V by 10 bases; bases with no gene match: 3.